Each of the 12 T cell receptor beta chains below was sequenced from the same sample in a study of blood T cell repertoires in COVID-19. Here immunoSEQ multiplex PCR was the method, and the copy in TCRdb shows in-frame clones only, minus some. The sample shows approximately 6,400 clones, more than 70% of them seen only once. Material: peripheral blood. The source of these receptors is a human donor in a cohort sampled during active COVID-19.

The chain is built from TRBV5-1 and TRBJ1-5; possible D gene TRBD1, 5 bases. CDR3 size: 15 residues. Germline V lookup: CDR1 SGHRS, CDR2 YFSETQ. V was shortened by 4 bases and J by 6 bases, with 17 bases between the two germline ends. CDR3 DNA: TGCGCCAGCAGCCTCGCGGGGGAGCGGGGTCAGCCCCAGCATTTT. It specifies CASSLAGERGQPQHF. The entire variable domain, with the rest obtained from reference TRBV5-1 and TRBJ1-5, is as follows: KAGVTQTPRYLIKTRGQQVTLSCSPISGHRSVSWYQQTPGQGLQFLFEYFSETQRNKGNFPGRFSGRQFSNSRSEMNVSTLELGDSALYLCASSLAGERGQPQHFGDGTRLSIL.

This chain joins TRBV4-1 and TRBJ1-6; no reliable D call. Germline V lookup: CDR1 MGHRA, CDR2 YSYEKL. Trimming cost V 1 base and J 10 bases, with 8 bases left between them. CDR3 size: 13 residues. Written as DNA, the CDR3 is TGCGCCAGCAGCCAAGTGGAGGGCTCACCCCTCCACTTT. It is translated as CASSQVEGSPLHF.

In its sample, this clone was seen once. This chain connects TRBV2 to TRBJ2-7; D is perhaps TRBD1 (8 bases). The ends were cut back, 8 bases at V and 2 bases at J, with 16 bases in the middle. Germline V CDR1 and CDR2: SNHLY, FYNNEI. The CDR3 runs to 14 residues. CDR3 sequence (DNA): TGTGCCAGCGCCAAACAGGGGGGGACCTACGAGCAGTACTTC. Translating it yields CASAKQGGTYEQYF.

This clone was seen only a few times. The rearrangement uses TRBV27 and TRBJ1-5; D is perhaps TRBD1 (6 bases). CDR3 length equals 17 residues. From germline, CDR1 is MNHEY and CDR2 SMNVEV (reference sequence). V lost 2 bases to trimming and J lost 3 bases, with 17 bases between them. CDR3 sequence reads: CASSLRGTTGTNQPQHF. The CDR3 DNA is TGTGCCAGCAGTTTAAGGGGGACGACCGGGACCAATCAGCCCCAGCATTTT.

The rearrangement joins TRBV20-1 to TRBJ2-3; tentative D call: TRBD2 (6 bases). The CDR3 sequence is 14 residues long. From germline, CDR1 is DFQATT and CDR2 SNEGSKA (reference sequence). The germline V and J ends were trimmed by 3 bases and 3 bases, with 13 bases remaining between them. The chain's CDR3 is CSASRPGVTDTQYF. As DNA, the CDR3 is TGCAGTGCTAGTCGGCCGGGGGTAACAGATACGCAGTATTTT.

V usage is TRBV9 and J usage is TRBJ1-1; tentatively, D is TRBD1 (5 bases). Germline V gene data show CDR1 as SGDLS and CDR2 as YYNGEE. CDR3 length: 14 residues. Trimming removed 4 bases from V and 5 bases from J, with 15 bases in between. The CDR3 loop reads CASSPHGGPTEAFF. CDR3 DNA: TGTGCCAGCAGCCCCCACGGGGGTCCGACTGAAGCTTTCTTT. The whole variable domain, filled in from reference TRBV9 and TRBJ1-1, reads DSGVTQTPKHLITATGQRVTLRCSPRSGDLSVYWYQQSLDQGLQFLIQYYNGEERAKGNILERFSAQQFPDLHSELNLSSLELGDSALYFCASSPHGGPTEAFFGQGTRLTVV.

The chain combines TRBV4-1 with TRBJ2-3; TRBD1 agrees at 8 bases. V shed 4 bases and J 4 bases; nucleotides not matched to a gene: 1. CDR1 is MGHRA, CDR2 YSYEKL, per germline. This CDR3 comprises 13 residues. The CDR3 DNA sequence: TGCGCCAGCAGCCTACAGGGGGCAGATACGCAGTATTTT. Its translation: CASSLQGADTQYF.

This clone was seen once. This chain joins TRBV5-1 and TRBJ2-3, with 9 bases identical to TRBD2. CDR1 SGHRS and CDR2 YFSETQ come from the germline V gene. Trimming at V came to 4 bases and at J to 0 bases, leaving 6 bases not matched to a gene. This CDR3 is built from 16 residues. CDR3 bases: TGCGCCAGCAGCCGCCAGACTAGCGGAAGCACAGATACGCAGTATTTT. Translated, it gives CASSRQTSGSTDTQYF. The whole variable domain, filled in from reference TRBV5-1 and TRBJ2-3, reads KAGVTQTPRYLIKTRGQQVTLSCSPISGHRSVSWYQQTPGQGLQFLFEYFSETQRNKGNFPGRFSGRQFSNSRSEMNVSTLELGDSALYLCASSRQTSGSTDTQYFGPGTRLTVL.

The chain links TRBV5-4 to TRBJ2-2, with TRBD2 matching over 7 bases. The trim removed 0 bases at V and 6 bases at J, leaving 2 bases unmatched. The CDR3 is made up of 14 amino acids. Looked up from germline, CDR1 is SGHNT and CDR2 is YYREEE (reference sequence). The CDR3 spells CASSLAGRAGELFF. CDR3 DNA: TGTGCCAGCAGCTTGGCAGGGAGGGCCGGGGAGCTGTTTTTT.

V usage is TRBV14 and J usage is TRBJ1-2; no clear D. The CDR3 length is 13 residues. Between the trimmed V and J ends, which lost 0 bases and 2 bases, there was a span of 4 bases. The V gene's germline CDR1 is SGHDN and CDR2 FVKESK. CDR3 bases: TGTGCCAGCAGCCAAGAACGGAACTATGGCTACACCTTC. It is translated as CASSQERNYGYTF.

The chain combines TRBV24-1 with TRBJ2-3, with 14 positions matching TRBD2. This CDR3 is 17 amino acids long. Germline CDR1 KGHDR, CDR2 SFDVKD. The ends lost 4 bases at V and 5 bases at J; junction bases unmatched: 7. CDR3 sequence: CATSDRRLAGGKDTQYF. The CDR3, as DNA: TGTGCCACCAGTGACCGGCGACTAGCGGGAGGGAAAGATACGCAGTATTTT.

This chain connects TRBV28 to TRBJ2-7, with TRBD2 matching over 11 bases. The CDR3 runs to 14 residues. Unmatched junction bases numbered 7, after V lost 6 bases and J lost 6 bases. CDR1 is MDHEN, CDR2 SYDVKM, per germline. The CDR3 spells CASRGGLAVVEQYF. The DNA of the CDR3 is TGTGCCAGCAGGGGGGGACTAGCGGTAGTCGAGCAGTACTTC.